One and the same sample provided the 9 T cell receptor beta chains below, sequenced in a study of graft-versus-host responses after intestinal transplantation. Clones were read by immunoSEQ multiplex PCR, and TCRdb kept only the in-frame ones, dropping some. The table shows about 120,000 clones, with over 80% occurring only once. Their target antigens are unknown. The sequencing used unstimulated CD4+ T cells sorted from spleen or lymph node cells, collected before intestinal transplant. The receptors were sampled from a human donor who received an intestinal transplant.

The chain carries TRBV28 and TRBJ2-7; D is perhaps TRBD2 (5 bases). This CDR3 spans 14 amino acids. Between the trimmed V and J ends, which lost 7 bases and 0 bases, there was a span of 13 bases. Germline lookup yields CDR1 MDHEN and CDR2 SYDVKM. The CDR3 loop is CASNDGGSSYEQYF. CDR3 bases: TGTGCCAGCAACGACGGAGGAAGCTCCTACGAGCAGTACTTC.

Here the CDR3 DNA reads TGTGCCAGCAGCGTAGCCGGGGGGCAGGTCTCTGGAAACACCATATATTTT. This translates into CASSVAGGQVSGNTIYF. V usage is TRBV9 and J usage is TRBJ1-3, with a possible D match to TRBD1 (6 bases). The CDR3 extends over 17 amino acids. Trimming took off 0 bases at V and 0 bases at J, with 13 bases between the two ends. CDR1 SGDLS and CDR2 YYNGEE come from the germline V gene.

The chain has TRBV6-5 and TRBJ2-3, with D uncertain. V gave up 5 bases and J gave up 0 bases, with 12 bases separating them. The CDR3 length is 15 residues. Germline lookup yields CDR1 MNHEY and CDR2 SVGAGI. The CDR3 region is CASSGKTRSTDTQYF. In DNA form, the CDR3 reads TGTGCCAGCAGTGGAAAGACGCGAAGCACAGATACGCAGTATTTT.

The chain links TRBV6-5 to TRBJ2-7, with 8 bases identical to TRBD1. The CDR3 contains 14 residues. The germline V gene encodes CDR1 MNHEY and CDR2 SVGAGI. With V trimmed by 5 bases and J by 2 bases, 5 bases remained unmatched. Here the CDR3 DNA reads TGTGCCAGCAGTGCGGACAGGGCGGCCTACGAGCAGTACTTC. Amino acid sequence: CASSADRAAYEQYF.

This clone turned up a few times. CDR3 DNA: TGTGCCAGCTCGGCTGGGTACGAGCAGTACTTC. Its protein product is CASSAGYEQYF. The chain combines TRBV18 with TRBJ2-7; D remains unclear. Trimming stripped 6 bases from V and 4 bases from J, with 7 bases between. The CDR3 extends over 11 amino acids. The germline V gene encodes CDR1 KGHSH and CDR2 LQKENI.

The chain uses TRBV12-5 and TRBJ2-5; 11 nucleotides align to TRBD2. From germline, CDR1 is LGHNT and CDR2 FRNRAP. The CDR3 is 17 residues long. V dropped 2 bases and J dropped 4; count of bases not matched to a gene: 9. The CDR3 DNA follows: TGTGCTAGTGGTTTGTTCCTAGCGGGAGGCCGAGGAGAGACCCAGTACTTC. Translating it yields CASGLFLAGGRGETQYF.

This clone was observed once. The chain links TRBV6-5 to TRBJ1-5, with no clear D. This CDR3 has 14 residues. Trimming left V 5 bases short and J 6 bases short, with 14 bases between. Looked up from germline, CDR1 is MNHEY and CDR2 is SVGAGI. In DNA form, the CDR3 reads TGTGCCAGCAGTGAATTAGGTTCGGGTCAGCCCCAGCATTTT. It is translated as CASSELGSGQPQHF.

CDR3 in amino acids: CASSQPVYNEQFF. The CDR3 DNA is TGTGCCAGCAGCCAGCCGGTTTACAATGAGCAGTTCTTC. J is TRBJ2-1 and V is TRBV16; no clear D gene. CDR1 and CDR2 from the germline V gene are KGHSY and FQNENV. This CDR3 is built from 13 residues. The V and J ends lost 3 bases and 4 bases respectively, with 7 bases between them. Full variable domain (remainder filled in from reference TRBV16 and TRBJ2-1): GEEVAQTPKHLVRGEGQKAKLYCAPIKGHSYVFWYQQVLKNEFKFLISFQNENVFDETGMPKERFSAKCLPNSPCSLEIQATKLEDSAVYFCASSQPVYNEQFFGPGTRLTVL.

The chain employs TRBV5-1 and TRBJ1-4, with unresolved D. Germline assignment: CDR1 SGHRS and CDR2 YFSETQ. The CDR3 extends over 14 amino acids. V lost 3 bases and J lost 0, with 6 bases in between. CDR3 sequence: CASSSLATNEKLFF. CDR3 DNA: TGCGCCAGCAGCTCACTTGCAACTAATGAAAAACTGTTTTTT.